The rows below give T cell receptor beta chains drawn from one sample of a study of tumor and adjacent non-tumor tissue in lung cancer. TCRdb reprocessed the multiplex PCR reads with MiXCR, giving one entry per CDR3 protein. The table includes approximately 130,000 distinct CDR3 sequences, over 65% detected once. The source material was lung tumor tissue. Receptor source: a man aged 30 to 39 with non-small cell lung cancer. CDR3s include the opening cysteine and the closing phenylalanine or tryptophan. A D gene is named only where the DNA matches it firmly. Size is stated for part of the rows, as once, few or many counts, or as a class when the clone is expanded.

J: TRBJ2-2
V: TRBV4-2
D: NA
size: NA
DNA: TGTGACAGCAGCCAAGAGGATAATCCGACCGGGGTGCTGTTTTTT
CDR3: CDSSQEDNPTGVLFF

J: TRBJ2-3
V: TRBV10-2
D: NA
size: NA
DNA: TGCACCAGCGGTTTGGACTCAGGCACAGATACGCAGTATTTT
CDR3: CTSGLDSGTDTQYF

J: TRBJ2-5
V: TRBV11-3
D: TRBD1
size: many
DNA: TGTGCCAGCAGCTTAGGGACAGGTCACCTTATAGAGACCCAGTACTTC
CDR3: CASSLGTGHLIETQYF

J: TRBJ2-1
V: TRBV11-2
D: TRBD2
size: NA
DNA: TGTGCAAGCAGATTGGAGGGGACTAGCTTCTATGAGCAGTTCTTC
CDR3: CASRLEGTSFYEQFF

J: TRBJ1-2
V: TRBV11-3
D: NA
size: NA
DNA: TGTGCCAGGAGCCTAGATCGGGCAGCCGGCTACACCTTC
CDR3: CARSLDRAAGYTF

J: TRBJ2-1
V: TRBV24-1
D: NA
size: once
DNA: TGTGCCACTAGTGATTTGCGCATAGACAATGAGCAGTTCTTC
CDR3: CATSDLRIDNEQFF

J: TRBJ2-5
V: TRBV29-1
D: TRBD1
size: medium-sized
DNA: TGCAGCGTCAGTACAGGGGGCAAAGAGACCCAGTACTTC
CDR3: CSVSTGGKETQYF

J: TRBJ1-1
V: TRBV6-5
D: NA
size: NA
DNA: TGTGCCAGCAATTACACTGACACGAACACCGAAGCTTTCTTT
CDR3: CASNYTDTNTEAFF

J: TRBJ2-5
V: TRBV6-2/TRBV6-3
D: NA
size: NA
DNA: TGTGCCGGCAGTCCACCCAGAGGGAGAGAAGAGACCCAGTACTTC
CDR3: CAGSPPRGREETQYF

J: TRBJ2-7
V: TRBV6-1
D: NA
size: few
DNA: TGTGCCGGCAGTGAAGCAGGTTCGGGGACCCACTCCTACGAGCAGTACTTC
CDR3: CAGSEAGSGTHSYEQYF

J: TRBJ2-1
V: TRBV11-2
D: NA
size: NA
DNA: TGTGACAGCAGCTTATATGCTAGCGCGTCCTACATTAAGCAGTTCTTC
CDR3: CDSSLYASASYIKQFF

J: TRBJ2-5
V: TRBV11-2
D: TRBD2
size: NA
DNA: TGTGGCAGCAGCCGGCCGGGGGGAGAGGCCCAGTACTTC
CDR3: CGSSRPGGEAQYF

J: TRBJ2-1
V: TRBV10-1
D: TRBD2
size: NA
DNA: TGCGCCACCCAATTCGGAGTAGCGGGAGGGCATCGCAATGAGCAGTTCTTC
CDR3: CATQFGVAGGHRNEQFF

J: TRBJ2-3
V: TRBV20-1
D: TRBD1
size: NA
DNA: TGCAGTGCTAGACCCCGCAGGGGGTGTAGCACAGATACGCAGTATTTT
CDR3: CSARPRRGCSTDTQYF

J: TRBJ1-3
V: TRBV7-9
D: NA
size: few
DNA: TGTGCCAGCAGCTTAGCCGGGACGTTCTCTGGAAACACCATATATTTT
CDR3: CASSLAGTFSGNTIYF

J: TRBJ2-7
V: TRBV5-4
D: TRBD2
size: many
DNA: TGTGCCAGCAGCCCCCGCGGGGGCGGGAGGAGCGAGCAGTACTTC
CDR3: CASSPRGGGRSEQYF

J: TRBJ2-6
V: TRBV12-5
D: NA
size: NA
DNA: TGTGCTAATGGTTTGACTGTCGGGGCCAACGTCCTGACTTTC
CDR3: CANGLTVGANVLTF

J: TRBJ2-1
V: TRBV12-3/TRBV12-4
D: TRBD2
size: NA
DNA: TGTGCCGGCAGCGCCGGACTAGCGGCAATCAATGAGCAGTTCTTC
CDR3: CAGSAGLAAINEQFF

J: TRBJ1-3
V: TRBV5-6
D: NA
size: NA
DNA: TGTGCCAGGACCAGGGCCGGAAACACCATATATTTT
CDR3: CARTRAGNTIYF

J: TRBJ2-1
V: TRBV11-3
D: NA
size: NA
DNA: TGTGCCAGAAGCTTAGGGTGGGTCAATGAGCAGTTCTTC
CDR3: CARSLGWVNEQFF

J: TRBJ2-3
V: TRBV20-1
D: NA
size: medium-sized
DNA: TGCAGTGCAATTTCAGATACGCAGTATTTT
CDR3: CSAISDTQYF

J: TRBJ2-1
V: TRBV11-2
D: NA
size: NA
DNA: TGTGCCAGCAGGTTAGTAAGGGCTAATCACAATGAGCAATTCTTC
CDR3: CASRLVRANHNEQFF

J: TRBJ2-7
V: TRBV12-3/TRBV12-4
D: NA
size: NA
DNA: TGTGCCAGCAGCCTCGACAGGCGGTCTCAAGAGCAGTACTTC
CDR3: CASSLDRRSQEQYF

J: TRBJ2-1
V: TRBV20-1
D: NA
size: NA
DNA: TGCAGTGTTAGAGATCTCGTGGGAGACTTCGGTGAGCAATTCTTC
CDR3: CSVRDLVGDFGEQFF

J: TRBJ2-7
V: TRBV20-1
D: NA
size: NA
DNA: TGCAGTGCTAGAGATCACAGGGTCTCTCCCTACGAGCAGTACTTC
CDR3: CSARDHRVSPYEQYF

J: TRBJ2-7
V: TRBV6-2/TRBV6-3
D: NA
size: many
DNA: TGTGCCAGCGAGAGGCTGGGGAGCTCCTACGAGCAGTACTTC
CDR3: CASERLGSSYEQYF

J: TRBJ1-2
V: TRBV6-2/TRBV6-3
D: NA
size: once
DNA: TGTGCCAGCGGCCAACGGGTATATGGCTACACCTTC
CDR3: CASGQRVYGYTF

J: TRBJ2-7
V: TRBV20-1
D: TRBD1
size: once
DNA: TGCAGTGCTAGGGTGGACAGGGGGGCCTACGATCAGTATTTC
CDR3: CSARVDRGAYDQYF

J: TRBJ2-1
V: TRBV20-1
D: TRBD2
size: many
DNA: TGCAGTGCTACTTGGACTAGCTTCTACAATGAGCAGTTCTTC
CDR3: CSATWTSFYNEQFF

J: TRBJ1-1
V: TRBV29-1
D: TRBD1
size: many
DNA: TGCAGCGTGAGCCAGGGGGCGGGCACTGAAGCTTTCTTT
CDR3: CSVSQGAGTEAFF

J: TRBJ2-2
V: TRBV20-1
D: TRBD1
size: NA
DNA: TGCAGTGCTAGTCCGACAGGGCGAACCGGGGAGCTGTTATTT
CDR3: CSASPTGRTGELLF

J: TRBJ2-7
V: TRBV20-1
D: NA
size: NA
DNA: TGCAGTGTTAGATCGGGATACGAGCAGTACTTC
CDR3: CSVRSGYEQYF

J: TRBJ2-3
V: TRBV6-2/TRBV6-3
D: TRBD1
size: many
DNA: TGTGCCAGCAGTTACGACGCAGGGGGCTCTACGCAGTATTTT
CDR3: CASSYDAGGSTQYF

J: TRBJ2-3
V: TRBV5-1
D: TRBD2
size: NA
DNA: TGCGCCAGCAGCCCAGCGGGGGGGACAGATACGCAGTATTTT
CDR3: CASSPAGGTDTQYF

J: TRBJ2-3
V: TRBV5-1
D: TRBD2
size: few
DNA: TGCGCCAGCAGCTTGGATTCTAGCGGGAGGGCAGATACGCAGTATTTT
CDR3: CASSLDSSGRADTQYF

J: TRBJ1-1
V: TRBV11-2
D: TRBD1
size: NA
DNA: TGCGCCAGCAGCATCGGGACAGCCGACACTGAAACTTTCTTT
CDR3: CASSIGTADTETFF

J: TRBJ2-2
V: TRBV5-4
D: NA
size: NA
DNA: TGTGCCAGCAGCTTGAGGGACTGGGTTACCGGGGAGCTGTTTTTT
CDR3: CASSLRDWVTGELFF

J: TRBJ1-3
V: TRBV20-1
D: NA
size: NA
DNA: TGCAGTACTAGTGTGGGCAGCATCGCGACTGGAAACGCCATATATTTT
CDR3: CSTSVGSIATGNAIYF

J: TRBJ1-5
V: TRBV12-3/TRBV12-4
D: NA
size: many
DNA: TGTGCCAGCAGCCCTGGGCCGGGGCAGCCCCAGCATTTT
CDR3: CASSPGPGQPQHF

J: TRBJ2-7
V: TRBV20-1
D: NA
size: NA
DNA: TGCAGTGACAATAGCGGATTCCCCTACGAGCAGTACTTC
CDR3: CSDNSGFPYEQYF

J: TRBJ2-1
V: TRBV20-1
D: NA
size: medium-sized
DNA: TGCAGTGCTAGAACGCCCGCCTCCTACAATGAGCAGTTCTTC
CDR3: CSARTPASYNEQFF

J: TRBJ1-1
V: TRBV20-1
D: TRBD1
size: many
DNA: TGCAGTGCTAGAGAGACAGGGGGTAACACTGAAGCTTTCTTT
CDR3: CSARETGGNTEAFF

J: TRBJ2-7
V: TRBV20-1
D: NA
size: many
DNA: TGCAGTGCTAGAGGCGCTAGCGAATACGAGCAGTACTTC
CDR3: CSARGASEYEQYF

J: TRBJ1-2
V: TRBV20-1
D: NA
size: NA
DNA: TGCAGTGCTAGAGCTCCAGGAGAGGGGGGTGGCTACACCTTC
CDR3: CSARAPGEGGGYTF

J: TRBJ1-1
V: TRBV29-1
D: NA
size: many
DNA: TGCAGCGCCGAGGGCCCAGCAAAGACGGACACTGAAGCTTTCTTT
CDR3: CSAEGPAKTDTEAFF

J: TRBJ1-1
V: TRBV6-6
D: NA
size: NA
DNA: TGTGCCAGCAGTCACGGGCGGATAGGTGGAAACACTGAAGCTTTCTTT
CDR3: CASSHGRIGGNTEAFF

J: TRBJ2-3
V: TRBV25-1
D: NA
size: NA
DNA: TGTGCCAACAGTGATACTAGCACAGATACGCAGTATTTT
CDR3: CANSDTSTDTQYF

J: TRBJ2-2
V: TRBV6-5
D: NA
size: NA
DNA: TGTGCCAGCAGTTACATAGGGGCCTCGAACACCGGGGAGCTGTTTTTT
CDR3: CASSYIGASNTGELFF

J: TRBJ2-3
V: TRBV6-5
D: TRBD1
size: many
DNA: TGTGCCAGCAGTGATACCGGGACAGGGGATGTTGATACGCAGTATTTT
CDR3: CASSDTGTGDVDTQYF

J: TRBJ2-3
V: TRBV20-1
D: NA
size: NA
DNA: TGCACTGCTAGACCTCCGGGACTTCGCACAGATAAGCAGTATTTT
CDR3: CTARPPGLRTDKQYF

J: TRBJ2-3
V: TRBV7-8
D: TRBD2
size: NA
DNA: TGTGCCAGCAGCTTCAGGACTAGCCCACCAGATACGCAGTATTTT
CDR3: CASSFRTSPPDTQYF

J: TRBJ2-3
V: TRBV19
D: TRBD2
size: many
DNA: TGTGCCAGTAGTAGCAGCGGGGGGCGGTATTTT
CDR3: CASSSSGGRYF

J: TRBJ1-4
V: TRBV18
D: NA
size: NA
DNA: TGTGCCAGCTCACCGTACAGGGCCCAGGAACTGTTTTTT
CDR3: CASSPYRAQELFF

J: TRBJ2-7
V: TRBV4-1
D: TRBD2
size: NA
DNA: TGCGCCAGCAGCCAAGATGAAGCGGGGGGGACCTACGGGCTGTACTTC
CDR3: CASSQDEAGGTYGLYF

J: TRBJ2-1
V: TRBV20-1
D: NA
size: NA
DNA: TGCAGTGCTGGGGTGCGGGGGCCGGGGCAGTTCTTC
CDR3: CSAGVRGPGQFF

J: TRBJ2-1
V: TRBV14
D: NA
size: NA
DNA: TGTGCCAGCAGCCAGGGGGGACAGAGGCGGTTCTTC
CDR3: CASSQGGQRRFF

J: TRBJ1-6
V: TRBV6-5
D: TRBD1
size: many
DNA: TGTGCCAGCAAAACCAAGGGGACAGGGAATAATTCACCCCTCCACTTT
CDR3: CASKTKGTGNNSPLHF

J: TRBJ2-1
V: TRBV11-2
D: TRBD2
size: NA
DNA: TGTACCGGCAGCTTAGCGGTGAAAGCTAGCGGGAACCATGAGCAGTTCTTC
CDR3: CTGSLAVKASGNHEQFF

J: TRBJ1-1
V: TRBV6-2/TRBV6-3
D: NA
size: many
DNA: TGTGCCAGCAGCCTCGGTCAGGGGGAAGCTTTCTTT
CDR3: CASSLGQGEAFF